This T cell receptor (beta chain) was identified during a study of blood T cells in healthy people across ages. PCR was performed a second time for 7 to 11 cycles using a sample-barcoded 5' primer and a J-beta primer mix. TCRdb re-called the 5' RACE reads through MiXCR, storing one row per CDR3 protein. Here the sample spans about 900,000 distinct CDR3 sequences, around 48% being singletons. RNA extraction gave at least 5 micrograms of total RNA per sample. The sequencing sample was made of blood. The origin of this receptor is a man aged 30-40 years in good health.

CDR3 sequence reads: CASSFLFWITGTEETQYF. The CDR3 coding sequence is TGTGCCAGCAGCTTCCTTTTTTGGATAACCGGGACAGAAGAGACCCAGTACTTC. The chain combines TRBV7-8 with TRBJ2-5, with TRBD1 matching 7 bases. V gave up 3 bases and J gave up 3 bases; unmatched junction bases: 16. Germline V gene lookup returns CDR1 SGHVS and CDR2 FQNEAQ. This CDR3 comprises 18 residues. Filled out from reference TRBV7-8 and TRBJ2-5, the complete variable domain reads GAGVSQSPRYKVAKRGQDVALRCDPISGHVSLFWYQQALGQGPEFLTYFQNEAQLDKSGLPSDRFFAERPEGSVSTLKIQRTQQEDSAVYLCASSFLFWITGTEETQYFGPGTRLLVL.